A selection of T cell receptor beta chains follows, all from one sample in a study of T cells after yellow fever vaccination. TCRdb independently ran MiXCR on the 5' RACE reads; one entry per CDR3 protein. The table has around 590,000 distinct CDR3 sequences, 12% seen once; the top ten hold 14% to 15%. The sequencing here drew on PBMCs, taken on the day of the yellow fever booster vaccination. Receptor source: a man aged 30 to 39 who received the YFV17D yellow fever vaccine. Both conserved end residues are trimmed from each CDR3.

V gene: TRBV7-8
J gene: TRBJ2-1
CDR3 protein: ASSLDRGRENEQF

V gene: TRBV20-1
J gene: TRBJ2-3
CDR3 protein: SARDHGDTQY

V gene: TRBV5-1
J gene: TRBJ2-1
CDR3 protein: ASSFGGTVSPGEQF

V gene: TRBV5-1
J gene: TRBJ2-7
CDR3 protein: ASSLGGYTSGKSYEQY

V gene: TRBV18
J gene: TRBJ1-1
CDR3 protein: ASSPIAPNTEAF

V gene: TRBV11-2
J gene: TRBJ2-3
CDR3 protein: ASSLFLDTQY

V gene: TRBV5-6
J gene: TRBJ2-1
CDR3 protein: ASRFLAERYNEQF

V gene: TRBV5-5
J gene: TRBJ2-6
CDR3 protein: ASSPGQGGSGANVLT

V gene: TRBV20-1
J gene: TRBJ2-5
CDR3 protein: SVRLAGRLRAQAGTQY

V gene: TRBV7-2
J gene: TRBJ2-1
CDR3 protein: ASSENSEQF

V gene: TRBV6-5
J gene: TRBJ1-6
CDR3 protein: ASSYLGQRYNSPLH

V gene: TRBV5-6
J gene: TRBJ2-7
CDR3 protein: AIRRRLLAYEQY

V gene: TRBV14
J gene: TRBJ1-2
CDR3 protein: ASSQGHFYGYT

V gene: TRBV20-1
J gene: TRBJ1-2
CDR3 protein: SARRGNYGYT

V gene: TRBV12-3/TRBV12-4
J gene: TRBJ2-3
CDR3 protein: ASSDREVIKGTDTQY

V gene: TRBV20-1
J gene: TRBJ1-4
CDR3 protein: SARQQGEKLF

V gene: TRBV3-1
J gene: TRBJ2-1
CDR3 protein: ASSPLRAFNEQF

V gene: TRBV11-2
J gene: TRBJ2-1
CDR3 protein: ASSLFGIAGGLYNEQF

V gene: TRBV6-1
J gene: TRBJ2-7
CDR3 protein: ASRPLADPFYEQY

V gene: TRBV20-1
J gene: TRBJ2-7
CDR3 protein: SADRLAGGGEQY

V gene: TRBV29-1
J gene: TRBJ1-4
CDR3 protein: SARAGLSEKLF

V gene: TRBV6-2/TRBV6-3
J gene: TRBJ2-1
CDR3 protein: ASRTLEVGGGRRNEQF

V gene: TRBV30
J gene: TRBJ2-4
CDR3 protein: AWKGGSKNIQY

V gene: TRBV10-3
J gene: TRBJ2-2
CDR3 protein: ATREGRGELF

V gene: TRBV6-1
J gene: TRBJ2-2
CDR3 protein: ASTTGLADSGELF

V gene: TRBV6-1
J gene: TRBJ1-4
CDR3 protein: ASTHRGLKEKLF

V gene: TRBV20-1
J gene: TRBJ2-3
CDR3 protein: SASWGLATRGTDTQY

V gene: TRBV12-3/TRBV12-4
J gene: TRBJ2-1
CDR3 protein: ASSQIKAGTEYNEQF

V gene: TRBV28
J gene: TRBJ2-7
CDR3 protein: ASGLRQSQY

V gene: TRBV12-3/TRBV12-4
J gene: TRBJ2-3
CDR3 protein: ASSLVAPDTQY

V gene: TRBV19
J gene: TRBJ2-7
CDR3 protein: ASSISSGRTEQY

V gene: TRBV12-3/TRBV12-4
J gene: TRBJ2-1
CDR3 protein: ASSSQGADNEQF

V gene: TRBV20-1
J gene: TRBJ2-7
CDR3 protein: SAQGGYEQY